These 2 T cell receptor beta chains originate from one sample sequenced in a study of response to subunit inactivated influenza vaccine. MiXCR, applied by TCRdb to the RT-PCR reads, yields one record per CDR3 protein. The sample has just over 300,000 distinct CDR3 sequences, roughly 22% seen once. The sample in question was PBMCs from blood, obtained 21 months after vaccination. The receptors originated from a man aged 50 to 69 who received an inactivated influenza vaccine.

The genes are TRBV7-9 and TRBJ1-5, with a tentative D call TRBD1 (6 bases). V was cut by 5 bases and J by 7 bases, with 21 bases left in between. The CDR3 loop spans 16 amino acids. Germline V gives CDR1 SEHNR, CDR2 FQNEAQ (reference sequence). CDR3 loop: CASSAWKGGRRQPQHF. The CDR3 DNA follows: TGTGCCAGCAGCGCCTGGAAAGGGGGGCGTAGACAGCCCCAGCATTTT.

This chain connects TRBV7-8 to TRBJ2-1, with a possible D match to TRBD2 (5 bases). Germline V lookup: CDR1 SGHVS, CDR2 FQNEAQ. The germline V and J ends were trimmed by 1 base and 2 bases, with 9 bases remaining between them. The length of the CDR3 is 15 residues. The CDR3 loop is CASSLVPGTYNEQFF. The CDR3 region has the DNA TGTGCCAGCAGCTTAGTGCCGGGAACCTACAATGAGCAGTTCTTC.